This T cell receptor (beta chain) appears in the sequencing data of a study of blood T cell repertoires in COVID-19. Whole-study context: The origin of the acute and convalescent COVID-19 samples was the United States, Italy and Spain. PBMCs, B-cell-depleted T cells, or T cells provided the cDNA or gDNA that made up the material.

Authors' analysis steps: Estimates of nucleated cell counts were drawn from the amplification of reference gene primers. Some clones are missing from TCRdb's copy, which holds only in-frame ones; the method was immunoSEQ multiplex PCR. V, J and clone size are those of that table, while D and trimming were read from the DNA. This sample has roughly 100,000 clones, with over 75% found just once. The sequenced sample consisted of peripheral blood. This TCR was recovered from a man aged 50 to 59 with acute or convalescent COVID-19.

The CDR3 reads CASSQSGGQNYEQYF. CDR3 in DNA: TGCGCCAGCAGTCAATCAGGGGGCCAAAACTACGAGCAGTACTTC. J is TRBJ2-7 and V is TRBV23-1; 7 nucleotides agree with TRBD1. TRBV23-1 is classed as an ORF, of uncertain function. The CDR3 loop spans 15 amino acids. Unmatched junction bases numbered 5, after V lost 0 bases and J lost 3 bases.